Listed here are 22 T cell receptor beta chains from one sample, sequenced in a study of T-cell reconstitution after alpha-beta-depleted transplantation in children. The TCRbeta library was prepared with unique molecular identifiers. TCRdb re-called the PCR reads with MiXCR, one entry per CDR3 protein. Here the sample spans around 530,000 distinct CDR3 sequences, 32% being singletons. The sample in question was PBMCs from the stem cell graft donor, obtained from the stem cell graft. The receptors here all came from a human donor who donated a stem cell graft to a child with aplastic anemia.

This chain uses TRBV11-3 with TRBJ2-1; TRBD1 agrees at 7 bases. CDR3 length: 15 amino acids. The junction had 13 bases not matched to a gene; V was cut back by 6 bases and J by 8 bases. Germline V gives CDR1 SGHNT, CDR2 YENEEA. CDR3 amino acids: CASRPAGQEVDEQFF. The CDR3 DNA reads as TGTGCCAGCAGACCCGCAGGACAGGAGGTCGATGAGCAGTTCTTC.

A few counts support this clonotype. This chain uses TRBV20-1 with TRBJ1-1; D unclear. From germline, CDR1 is DFQATT and CDR2 SNEGSKA (reference sequence). V was pared by 3 bases and J by 7 bases, with 9 bases between. CDR3 length: 11 amino acids. In DNA form, the CDR3 reads TGCAGTGCTAGGAAACAGTTTGAAGCTTTCTTT. It is translated as CSARKQFEAFF.

This clonotype was counted only a few times. CDR3 sequence: CSAIASSGANVLTF. The CDR3 DNA reads TGCAGTGCTATAGCTAGCTCTGGGGCCAACGTCCTGACTTTC. The chain recombines TRBV20-1 with TRBJ2-6; no firm D call. Deletions cut 4 bases from V and 0 bases from J, with 7 bases between. The germline gives CDR1 DFQATT, CDR2 SNEGSKA (reference sequence). The CDR3 sequence is 14 residues long.

The genes are TRBV7-9 and TRBJ1-2, with no clear D. V was shortened by 4 bases and J by 7 bases, with 16 bases between the two germline ends. The CDR3 is made up of 14 amino acids. The germline V gene encodes CDR1 SEHNR and CDR2 FQNEAQ (reference sequence). The CDR3, as DNA: TGTGCCAGCAGCTCAAACACGTCCGGGTTTGGCTACACCTTC. This translates into CASSSNTSGFGYTF.

This chain uses TRBV11-3 with TRBJ2-1; 8 bases fit TRBD2. The junction had 1 base not matched to a gene; V was cut back by 0 bases and J by 6 bases. Germline V gene lookup returns CDR1 SGHNT and CDR2 YENEEA. CDR3 length: 14 residues. The CDR3 coding sequence is TGTGCCAGCAGCTTAGAAGCGGGGGTCAATGAGCAGTTCTTC. This gives the protein CASSLEAGVNEQFF.

V gene TRBV10-3 combines with J gene TRBJ2-7, with a weak D call TRBD1 (6 bases). This CDR3 is 15 amino acids long. CDR1 and CDR2 from the germline V gene are ENHRY and SYGVKD. V was trimmed by 6 bases and J by 3 bases, leaving 18 bases between them. The CDR3 sequence: CAIRTGLDRSYEQYF. The CDR3 DNA reads as TGTGCCATCAGAACAGGGTTGGACCGCAGCTACGAGCAGTACTTC.

The chain links TRBV4-1 to TRBJ2-3; D gene uncertain. From germline, CDR1 is MGHRA and CDR2 YSYEKL. The germline V and J ends were trimmed by 0 bases and 2 bases, with 15 bases remaining between them. There are 17 residues in the CDR3. The DNA for the CDR3 is TGCGCCAGCAGCCAAGAGTTTCCCGCTCTGCCCACAGATACGCAGTATTTT. Translating gives CASSQEFPALPTDTQYF.

The V gene is TRBV28, the J gene TRBJ2-7, with 8 nucleotides matching TRBD2. The CDR3 sequence is 14 residues long. V shed 5 bases, J shed 6 bases, and the junction held 9 bases outside the gene matches. Per germline, CDR1 MDHEN and CDR2 SYDVKM. CDR3 in amino acids: CASSPPGLVVEQYF. As DNA, the CDR3 is TGTGCCAGCAGTCCGCCGGGACTAGTAGTCGAGCAGTACTTC.

The chain carries TRBV15 and TRBJ2-5, with 8 bases identical to TRBD1. V lost 3 bases, J lost 5 bases, and 8 bases stayed unmatched. The CDR3 consists of 15 residues. Germline assignment: CDR1 LNHNV and CDR2 YYDKDF (reference sequence). In DNA, the CDR3 is TGTGCCACCAGCAGGGAAGGGACAGGCGGCGAGACCCAGTACTTC. Its protein product is CATSREGTGGETQYF.

The chain has TRBV12-3 or TRBV12-4 and TRBJ1-5; 7 nucleotides agree with TRBD1. CDR3 size: 15 residues. V lost 5 bases and J lost 1; bases outside the gene matches: 5. As DNA, the CDR3 is TGTGCCAGCAGTGACAGGGCCCTAAGCAATCAGCCCCAGCATTTT. It encodes CASSDRALSNQPQHF.

The chain recombines TRBV12-3 or TRBV12-4 with TRBJ1-4; D possibly corresponds to TRBD1 (6 bases). The ends were cut back, 3 bases at V and 8 bases at J, with 13 bases in the middle. The CDR3 has 14 amino acids. CDR3 loop: CASSFVRTDEKLFF. CDR3 DNA sequence: TGTGCCAGCAGTTTCGTGAGGACAGACGAAAAACTGTTTTTT.

The rearrangement joins TRBV29-1 to TRBJ2-6; 7 nucleotides line up with TRBD2. CDR1 and CDR2 from the germline V gene are SQVTM and ANQGSEA. With V trimmed by 6 bases and J by 4 bases, 12 bases remained unmatched. The CDR3 totals 16 residues. Written as DNA, the CDR3 is TGCAGCGTGGGATATGAGGGAGGGGTCGGGGCCAACGTCCTGACTTTC. Translation gives CSVGYEGGVGANVLTF.

This chain connects TRBV10-3 to TRBJ2-7; 12 bases match TRBD1. CDR1 and CDR2 (germline): ENHRY, SYGVKD. Unmatched junction bases numbered 12, after V lost 3 bases and J lost 9 bases. The CDR3 covers 16 residues. Here the CDR3 DNA reads TGTGCCATCAGTGACCCCGAAGGGGACAGGGGGCTCGGGCAGTACGTC. Protein: CAISDPEGDRGLGQYV.

This clonotype was counted between two and nine times. This chain connects TRBV12-3 or TRBV12-4 to TRBJ2-7; 9 bases map to TRBD1. There are 15 residues in the CDR3. The ends lost 1 base at V and 6 bases at J; junction bases unmatched: 7. The CDR3, as DNA: TGTGCCAGCAGTTTAGAAGGACAGGGGTTCGGCGAGCAGTACGTC. The encoded protein is CASSLEGQGFGEQYV.

A few counts support this clonotype. The chain couples TRBV6-5 to TRBJ1-6; D is ambiguous. Between the trimmed V and J ends, which lost 0 bases and 4 bases, there was a span of 10 bases. Per the germline V gene, CDR1 is MNHEY and CDR2 is SVGAGI. This CDR3 is built from 16 residues. The CDR3 DNA is TGTGCCAGCAGTTACTCGATGATGGGGTATAATTCACCCCTCCACTTT. It is translated as CASSYSMMGYNSPLHF.

The CDR3 sequence: CASSTGDNGGYTF. In nucleotides, the CDR3 is TGCGCCAGCAGCACCGGGGACAATGGTGGCTACACCTTC. V is TRBV5-1 and J is TRBJ1-2; D is perhaps TRBD1 (6 bases). The CDR3 loop spans 13 amino acids. CDR1 and CDR2 from the germline V gene are SGHRS and YFSETQ. V shed 4 bases and J shed 7 bases, with 14 bases lying between them.

The V gene is TRBV6-5, the J gene TRBJ2-1; 8 nucleotides align to TRBD2. The CDR3 extends over 14 amino acids. V trimming: 8 bases; J trimming: 6 bases; junction bases outside the gene matches: 9. From germline, CDR1 is MNHEY and CDR2 SVGAGI. CDR3 nucleotide sequence: TGTGCCAGCCGATCTGGACTAGCTAGCAATGAGCAGTTCTTC. It translates to CASRSGLASNEQFF.

The rearrangement joins TRBV18 to TRBJ2-7; 12 nucleotides align to TRBD2. The CDR3 covers 16 residues. The V gene end was trimmed by 2 bases and the J gene end by 3 bases; junction bases not matched to a gene: 5. The germline CDR1 and CDR2 sequences are KGHSH and LQKENI. The DNA for the CDR3 is TGTGCCAGCTCACCAGGACTAGCGGGAACCTACTACGAGCAGTACTTC. Its translation is CASSPGLAGTYYEQYF.

The genes are TRBV12-3 or TRBV12-4 and TRBJ2-1; D ambiguous. The CDR3 runs to 11 residues. V lost 2 bases and J lost 12, with 8 bases in between. The CDR3 spells CASSLMVRQFF. DNA for the CDR3: TGTGCCAGCAGTTTAATGGTACGGCAGTTCTTC.

The CDR3 sequence: CASSADRGLGNEQFF. The CDR3 DNA reads TGTGCCAGCAGCGCAGACAGGGGACTAGGCAATGAGCAGTTCTTC. The gene calls are TRBV9 and TRBJ2-1; D may match TRBD1 or TRBD2 (8 bases each). V was pared by 3 bases and J by 6 bases, with 16 bases between. Per germline, CDR1 SGDLS and CDR2 YYNGEE. The CDR3 runs 15 residues.

In this sample, this clonotype turned up a few times. The chain couples TRBV24-1 to TRBJ2-5; maybe TRBD2 (6 bases). The V and J ends lost 9 bases and 5 bases respectively, with 15 bases between them. Germline V CDR1 and CDR2: KGHDR, SFDVKD. The CDR3 contains 13 residues. CDR3 loop: CATSEGLWETQYF. CDR3 sequence (DNA): TGTGCCACCTCTGAGGGACTGTGGGAGACCCAGTACTTC.

This clonotype was detected only a few times. The V and J genes are TRBV7-6 and TRBJ1-4, with D maybe TRBD1 (6 bases). Germline CDR1 SGHVS, CDR2 FNYEAQ. The length of the CDR3 is 18 residues. V was clipped by 1 base and J by 0 bases, with 15 bases between them. In DNA form, the CDR3 reads TGTGCCAGCAGCTTAGAAGGTGGGACACCCGCAACTAATGAAAAACTGTTTTTT. This gives the protein CASSLEGGTPATNEKLFF.